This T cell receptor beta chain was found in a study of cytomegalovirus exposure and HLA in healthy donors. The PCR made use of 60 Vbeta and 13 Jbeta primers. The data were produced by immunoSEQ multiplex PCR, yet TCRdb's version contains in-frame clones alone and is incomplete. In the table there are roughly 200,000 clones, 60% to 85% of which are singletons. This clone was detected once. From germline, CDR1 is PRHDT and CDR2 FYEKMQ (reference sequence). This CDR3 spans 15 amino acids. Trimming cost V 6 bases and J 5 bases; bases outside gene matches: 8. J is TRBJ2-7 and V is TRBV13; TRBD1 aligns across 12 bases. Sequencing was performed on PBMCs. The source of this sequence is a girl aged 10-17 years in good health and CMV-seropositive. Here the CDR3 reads CASSNRDRGLHEQYF. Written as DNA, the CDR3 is TGTGCCAGCAGTAACCGGGACAGGGGGCTTCACGAGCAGTACTTC.